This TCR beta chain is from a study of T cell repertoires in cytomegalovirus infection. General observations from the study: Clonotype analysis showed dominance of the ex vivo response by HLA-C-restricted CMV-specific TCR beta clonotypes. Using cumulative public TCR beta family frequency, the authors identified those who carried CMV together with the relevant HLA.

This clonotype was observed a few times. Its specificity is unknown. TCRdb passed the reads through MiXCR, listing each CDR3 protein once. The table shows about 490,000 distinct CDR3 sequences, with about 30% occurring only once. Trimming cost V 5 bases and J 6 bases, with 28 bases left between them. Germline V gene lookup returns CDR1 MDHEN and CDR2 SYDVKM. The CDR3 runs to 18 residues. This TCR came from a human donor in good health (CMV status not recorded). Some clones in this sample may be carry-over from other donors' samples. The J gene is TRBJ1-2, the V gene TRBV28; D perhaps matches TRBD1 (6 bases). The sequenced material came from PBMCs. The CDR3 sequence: CASSPFLISGERGDGYTF. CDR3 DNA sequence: TGTGCCAGCAGTCCGTTTCTCATCTCAGGGGAGCGAGGGGATGGCTACACCTTC.